Included here is one T cell receptor beta chain sequence, with context. What it binds is not known. This specimen comes from a study of T cells after yellow fever vaccination. Findings of the study overall: A secondary response was less intense yet reached its peak sooner, at day 5 versus 15.

The TCR cDNA carried a universal primer site and UMIs from 5'RACE template switching. TCRdb re-called the 5' RACE reads with MiXCR, one entry per CDR3 protein. The sample lists some 340,000 distinct CDR3 sequences, roughly 10% occurring once. Material: CD4+ T cells sorted from PBMCs, obtained 45 days after the yellow fever booster vaccination. This TCR came from a man younger than 35 who received the YFV17D yellow fever vaccine.

CDR3 amino acids: CASRPTGSSGELFF. The CDR3 bases are TGTGCCAGCAGGCCCACTGGGTCGTCCGGGGAGCTGTTTTTT. This sequence joins TRBV2 and TRBJ2-2; D call uncertain. The CDR3 totals 14 residues. V was pared by 6 bases and J by 6 bases, with 14 bases between. CDR1 is SNHLY, CDR2 FYNNEI, per germline.